These T cell receptor beta chains were read from a single sample in a study of blood T cell repertoires in COVID-19. Using immunoSEQ multiplex PCR, the repertoire was profiled, and TCRdb retains in-frame clones only, with some absent. Of roughly 300,000 clones listed, around 86% are singletons. Sequenced: peripheral blood. Source of these receptors: a woman aged 45-59 years with acute or convalescent COVID-19. CDR3s include the opening cysteine and the closing phenylalanine or tryptophan. A D gene is named only where the DNA matches it firmly. Clone sizes are given selectively: once, few, many, or a class where the clone is expanded.

>.|TRBV27|TRBJ1-1|.
CASSFIARGNTEAFF
TGTGCCAGCAGTTTCATCGCCAGGGGGAACACTGAAGCTTTCTTT
>once|TRBV29-1|TRBJ1-4|.
CSGRTTNEKLFF
TGCAGCGGCAGAACAACTAATGAAAAACTGTTTTTT
>.|TRBV12-2|TRBJ1-5|.
CASRLTDRLKQPQHF
TGTGCAAGTCGCTTAACGGACAGACTAAAGCAGCCCCAGCATTTT
>.|TRBV29-1|TRBJ2-6|.
CSVEEGAGANVLTF
TGCAGCGTTGAAGAAGGGGCTGGGGCCAACGTCCTGACTTTC
>.|TRBV27|TRBJ2-7|TRBD1
CASSFRDRHPYEQYF
TGTGCCAGCAGTTTCCGGGACAGACACCCTTACGAGCAGTACTTC
>.|TRBV9|TRBJ2-1|TRBD2
CASSVPSSGSLDEQFF
TGTGCCAGCAGCGTCCCCTCTAGCGGGAGTTTAGATGAGCAGTTCTTC
>.|TRBV2|TRBJ2-5|TRBD1
CASRDRAQETQYF
TGTGCCAGCCGGGACAGGGCCCAAGAGACCCAGTACTTC
>.|TRBV3-1/TRBV3-2|TRBJ1-1|.
CASSQDRGSEAFF
TGTGCCAGCAGCCAAGATAGGGGGTCTGAAGCTTTCTTT
>few|TRBV5-6|TRBJ2-7|TRBD2
CASRLAGTYEQYF
TGTGCCAGCAGACTAGCGGGTACCTACGAGCAGTACTTC
>.|TRBV30|TRBJ1-2|.
CAWSKQDYGYTF
TGTGCCTGGAGTAAACAGGACTATGGCTACACCTTC
>.|TRBV5-1|TRBJ1-2|TRBD1
CASSPEMGQDYGYTF
TGCGCCAGCAGCCCGGAGATGGGACAGGACTATGGCTACACCTTC
>once|TRBV9|TRBJ2-5|.
CASSAGSRGDGTQYF
TGTGCCAGCAGCGCCGGGAGTCGGGGAGACGGGACCCAGTACTTC
>.|TRBV19|TRBJ1-2|.
CASTDRGAGIYGYTF
TGTGCCAGTACCGACCGGGGGGCTGGTATTTATGGCTACACCTTC
>.|TRBV10-3|TRBJ2-7|TRBD1
CAISSPTGGREQYF
TGTGCCATCAGTTCCCCGACAGGGGGCCGGGAGCAGTACTTC
>.|TRBV7-9|TRBJ1-1|.
CASSLTGDEAFF
TGTGCCAGCAGCTTAACAGGCGATGAAGCTTTCTTT
>.|TRBV10-3|TRBJ1-1|TRBD1
CAISESTSTGRNTEAFF
TGTGCCATCAGTGAGTCGACATCGACAGGGAGGAACACTGAAGCTTTCTTT
>.|TRBV9|TRBJ2-7|.
CASSVDGGREYF
TGTGCCAGCAGCGTAGATGGAGGGCGAGAGTACTTC
>.|TRBV19|TRBJ2-1|.
CASNPPAYNEQFF
TGTGCCAGTAATCCGCCCGCGTACAATGAGCAGTTCTTC
>.|TRBV2|TRBJ2-5|TRBD2
CASNPREGKTQYF
TGTGCCAGCAATCCGAGGGAGGGAAAGACCCAGTACTTC
>.|TRBV7-8|TRBJ2-7|.
CASSLDSWARYF
TGTGCCAGCAGCTTAGATTCCTGGGCACGGTACTTC
>.|TRBV6-6|TRBJ2-7|.
CASRIRSNRNYEQYF
TGTGCCAGCAGAATCCGTAGTAACCGTAACTACGAGCAGTACTTC
>.|TRBV7-3|TRBJ1-6|.
CASSYGTFGSPLHF
TGTGCCAGCAGCTACGGGACATTCGGGTCACCCCTCCACTTT
>.|TRBV19|TRBJ2-7|TRBD1
CASSLPGQGSHEQYF
TGTGCCAGTAGTCTCCCGGGACAGGGGTCCCACGAGCAGTACTTC